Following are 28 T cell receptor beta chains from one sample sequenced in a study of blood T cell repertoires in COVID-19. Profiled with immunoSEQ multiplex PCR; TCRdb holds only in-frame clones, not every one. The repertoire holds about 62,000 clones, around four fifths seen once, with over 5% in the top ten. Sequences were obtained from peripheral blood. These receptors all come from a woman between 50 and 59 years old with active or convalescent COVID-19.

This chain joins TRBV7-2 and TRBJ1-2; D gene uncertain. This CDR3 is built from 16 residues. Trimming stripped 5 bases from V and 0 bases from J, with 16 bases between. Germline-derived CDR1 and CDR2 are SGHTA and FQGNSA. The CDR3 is CASSLGPSLANYGYTF. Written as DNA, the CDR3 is TGTGCCAGCAGCCTCGGTCCCTCTTTAGCTAACTATGGCTACACCTTC.

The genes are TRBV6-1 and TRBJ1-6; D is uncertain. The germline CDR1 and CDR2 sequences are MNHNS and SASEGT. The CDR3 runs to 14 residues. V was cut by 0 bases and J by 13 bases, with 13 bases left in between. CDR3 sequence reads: CASSEARVRGPLHF. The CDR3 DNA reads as TGTGCCAGCAGTGAAGCGCGGGTCCGCGGGCCCCTCCACTTT.

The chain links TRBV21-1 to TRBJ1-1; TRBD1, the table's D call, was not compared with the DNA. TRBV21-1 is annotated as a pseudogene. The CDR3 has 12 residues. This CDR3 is CARLTGYTEAFF. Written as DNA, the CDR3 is TGTGCCAGACTAACAGGCTACACTGAAGCTTTCTTT.

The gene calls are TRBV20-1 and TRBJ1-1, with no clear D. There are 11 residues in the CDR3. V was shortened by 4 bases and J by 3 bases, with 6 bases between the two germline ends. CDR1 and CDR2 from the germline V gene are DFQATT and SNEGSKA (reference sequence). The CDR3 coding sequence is TGCAGTGCTACCACGGACACTGAAGCTTTCTTT. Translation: CSATTDTEAFF.

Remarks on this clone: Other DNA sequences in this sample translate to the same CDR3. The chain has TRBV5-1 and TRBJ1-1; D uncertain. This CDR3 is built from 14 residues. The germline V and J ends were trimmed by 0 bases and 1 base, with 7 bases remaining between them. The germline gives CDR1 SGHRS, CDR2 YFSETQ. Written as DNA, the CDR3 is TGCGCCAGCAGCTTGGACTCCTCGAACACTGAAGCTTTCTTT. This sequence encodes CASSLDSSNTEAFF.

In nucleotides, the CDR3 is TGTGCCTGGAGTGACAGGGGGAACACTGAAGCTTTCTTT. Translated: CAWSDRGNTEAFF. The V gene is TRBV30, the J gene TRBJ1-1; 7 bases agree with TRBD1. Germline lookup yields CDR1 GTSNPN and CDR2 SVGIG (reference sequence). The V gene end was trimmed by 1 base and the J gene end by 1 base; junction bases not matched to a gene: 0. The CDR3 contains 13 residues.

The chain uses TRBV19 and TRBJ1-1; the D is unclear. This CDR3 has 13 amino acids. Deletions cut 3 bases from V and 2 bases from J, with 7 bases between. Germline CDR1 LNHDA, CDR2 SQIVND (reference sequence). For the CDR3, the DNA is TGTGCCAGTAGTATCAGACTAAACACTGAAGCTTTCTTT. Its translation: CASSIRLNTEAFF.

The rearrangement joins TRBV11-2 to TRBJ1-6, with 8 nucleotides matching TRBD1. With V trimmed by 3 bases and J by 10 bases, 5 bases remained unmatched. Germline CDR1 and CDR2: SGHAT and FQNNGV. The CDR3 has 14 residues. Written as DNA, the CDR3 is TGTGCCAGCAGCTTGGGACAGGCACGGTCACCCCTCCACTTT. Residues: CASSLGQARSPLHF.

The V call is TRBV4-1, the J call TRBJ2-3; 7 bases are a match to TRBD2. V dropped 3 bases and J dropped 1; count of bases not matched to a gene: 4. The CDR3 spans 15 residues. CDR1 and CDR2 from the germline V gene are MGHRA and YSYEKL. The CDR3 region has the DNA TGCGCCAGCAGCCATGAGGCGGGAGGCACAGATACGCAGTATTTT. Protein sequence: CASSHEAGGTDTQYF.

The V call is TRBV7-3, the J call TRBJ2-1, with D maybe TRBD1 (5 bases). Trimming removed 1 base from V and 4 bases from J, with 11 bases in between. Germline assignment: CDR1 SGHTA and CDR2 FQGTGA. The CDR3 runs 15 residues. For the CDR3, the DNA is TGTGCCAGCAGCTTAAGAATGGGGCTATACAATGAGCAGTTCTTC. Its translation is CASSLRMGLYNEQFF. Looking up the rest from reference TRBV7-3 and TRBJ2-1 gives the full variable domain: GAGVSQTPSNKVTEKGKYVELRCDPISGHTALYWYRQSLGQGPEFLIYFQGTGAADDSGLPNDRFFAVRPEGSVSTLKIQRTERGDSAVYLCASSLRMGLYNEQFFGPGTRLTVL.

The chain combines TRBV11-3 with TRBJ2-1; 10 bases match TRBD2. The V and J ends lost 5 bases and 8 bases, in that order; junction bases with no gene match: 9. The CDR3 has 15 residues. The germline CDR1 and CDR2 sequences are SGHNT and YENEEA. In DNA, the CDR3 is TGTGCCAGCAGCATTAGCGGGAGGATTGGTGATGAGCAGTTCTTC. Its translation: CASSISGRIGDEQFF. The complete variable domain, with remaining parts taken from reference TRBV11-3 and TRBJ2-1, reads EAGVVQSPRYKIIEKKQPVAFWCNPISGHNTLYWYLQNLGQGPELLIRYENEEAVDDSQLPKDRFSAERLKGVDSTLKIQPAELGDSAVYLCASSISGRIGDEQFFGPGTRLTVL.

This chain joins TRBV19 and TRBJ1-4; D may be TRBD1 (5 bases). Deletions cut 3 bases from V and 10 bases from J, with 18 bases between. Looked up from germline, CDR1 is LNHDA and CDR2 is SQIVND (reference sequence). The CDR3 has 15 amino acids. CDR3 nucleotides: TGTGCCAGTAGTATGGTGGGGCAGGTCGAAGGAAAACTGTTTTTT. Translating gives CASSMVGQVEGKLFF.

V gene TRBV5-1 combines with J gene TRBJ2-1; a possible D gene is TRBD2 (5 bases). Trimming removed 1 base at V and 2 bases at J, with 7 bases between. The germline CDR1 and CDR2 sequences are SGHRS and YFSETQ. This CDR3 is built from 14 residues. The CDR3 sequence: CASSLKEAYNEQFF. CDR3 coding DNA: TGCGCCAGCAGCTTGAAGGAGGCCTACAATGAGCAGTTCTTC.

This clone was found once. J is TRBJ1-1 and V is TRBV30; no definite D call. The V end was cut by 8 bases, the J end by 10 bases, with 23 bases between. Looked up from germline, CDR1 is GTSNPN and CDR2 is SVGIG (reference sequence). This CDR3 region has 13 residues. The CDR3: CAASVTGSRPAFF. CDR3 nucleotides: TGTGCCGCGTCAGTGACGGGGTCCAGACCAGCTTTCTTT.

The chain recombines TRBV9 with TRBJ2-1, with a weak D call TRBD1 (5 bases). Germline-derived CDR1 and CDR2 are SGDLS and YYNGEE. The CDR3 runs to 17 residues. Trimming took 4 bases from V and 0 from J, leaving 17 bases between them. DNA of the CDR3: TGTGCCAGCAGCCTAAGGGGCGGCGGAGCCTCCTACAATGAGCAGTTCTTC. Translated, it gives CASSLRGGGASYNEQFF.

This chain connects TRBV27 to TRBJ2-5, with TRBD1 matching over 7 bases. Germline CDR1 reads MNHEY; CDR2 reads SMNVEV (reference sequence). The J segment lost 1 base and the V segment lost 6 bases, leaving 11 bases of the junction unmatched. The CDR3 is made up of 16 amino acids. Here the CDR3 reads CASSLDPGTVQETQYF. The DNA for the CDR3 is TGTGCCAGCAGCCTAGACCCAGGGACAGTCCAAGAGACCCAGTACTTC.

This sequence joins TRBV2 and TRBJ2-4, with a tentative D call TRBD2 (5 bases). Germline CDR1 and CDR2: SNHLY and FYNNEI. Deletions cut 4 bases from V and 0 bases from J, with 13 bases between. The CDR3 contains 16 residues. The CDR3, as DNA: TGTGCCAGCAGTGCAGTGATGGGAGAAGCCAAAAACATTCAGTACTTC. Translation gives CASSAVMGEAKNIQYF.

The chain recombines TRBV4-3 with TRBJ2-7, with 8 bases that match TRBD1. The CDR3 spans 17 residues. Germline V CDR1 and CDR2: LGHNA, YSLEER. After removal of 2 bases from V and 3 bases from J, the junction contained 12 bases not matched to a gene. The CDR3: CASSQNPSGQGSYEQYF. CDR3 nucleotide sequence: TGCGCCAGCAGCCAAAACCCCTCCGGACAGGGCAGCTACGAGCAGTACTTC.

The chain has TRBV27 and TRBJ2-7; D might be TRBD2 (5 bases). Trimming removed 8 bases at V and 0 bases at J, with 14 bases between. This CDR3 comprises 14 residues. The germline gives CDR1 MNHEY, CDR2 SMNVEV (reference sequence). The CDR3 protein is CASRPSGGSYEQYF. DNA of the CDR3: TGTGCCAGCCGCCCCAGTGGAGGCTCCTACGAGCAGTACTTC.

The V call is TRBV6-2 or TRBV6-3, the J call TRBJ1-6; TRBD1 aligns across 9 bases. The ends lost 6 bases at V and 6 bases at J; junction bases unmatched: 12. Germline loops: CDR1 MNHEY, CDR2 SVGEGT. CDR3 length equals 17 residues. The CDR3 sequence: CASSPWGQGPTNSPLHF. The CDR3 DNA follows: TGTGCCAGCAGCCCTTGGGGACAGGGCCCCACTAATTCACCCCTCCACTTT.

The CDR3 reads CAWSVAQGSGANVLTF. The CDR3 coding sequence is TGTGCCTGGAGTGTCGCACAGGGGAGCGGGGCCAACGTCCTGACTTTC. The rearrangement links TRBV30 to TRBJ2-6, with TRBD1 matching 7 bases. Germline V gene sequence: CDR1 GTSNPN, CDR2 SVGIG (reference sequence). V lost 0 bases and J lost 4; bases outside the gene matches: 6. The CDR3 sequence is 16 residues long.

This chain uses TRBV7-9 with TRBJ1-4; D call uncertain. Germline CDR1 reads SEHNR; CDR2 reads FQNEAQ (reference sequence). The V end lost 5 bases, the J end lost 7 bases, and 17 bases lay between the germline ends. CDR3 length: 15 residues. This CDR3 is CASSTRLGRAEKLFF. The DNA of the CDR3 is TGTGCCAGCAGCACTCGGTTGGGGAGGGCTGAAAAACTGTTTTTT.

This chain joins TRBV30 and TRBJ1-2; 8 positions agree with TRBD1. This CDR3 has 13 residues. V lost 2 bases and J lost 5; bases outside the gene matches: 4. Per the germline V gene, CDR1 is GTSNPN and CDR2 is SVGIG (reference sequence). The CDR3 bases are TGTGCCTGGAGTACACGGACAGGGTATGGCTACACCTTC. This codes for CAWSTRTGYGYTF.

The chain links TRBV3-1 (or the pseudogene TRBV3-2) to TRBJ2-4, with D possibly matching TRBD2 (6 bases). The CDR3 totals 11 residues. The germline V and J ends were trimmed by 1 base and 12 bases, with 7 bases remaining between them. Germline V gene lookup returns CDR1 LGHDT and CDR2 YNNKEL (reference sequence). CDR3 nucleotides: TGTGCCAGCAGCCAAGGGAGGGATCAGTACTTC. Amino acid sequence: CASSQGRDQYF.

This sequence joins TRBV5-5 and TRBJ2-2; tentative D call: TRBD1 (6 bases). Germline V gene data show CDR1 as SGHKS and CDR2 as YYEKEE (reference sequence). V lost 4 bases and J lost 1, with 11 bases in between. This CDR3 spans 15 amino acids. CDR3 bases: TGTGCCAGCAGCGCGTACAGGGAGAACACCGGGGAGCTGTTTTTT. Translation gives CASSAYRENTGELFF.

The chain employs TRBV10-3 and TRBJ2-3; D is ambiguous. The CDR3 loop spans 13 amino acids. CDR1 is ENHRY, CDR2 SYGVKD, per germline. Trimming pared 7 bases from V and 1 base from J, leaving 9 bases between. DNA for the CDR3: TGTGCCATCAACGGAGAAGGCACAGATACGCAGTATTTT. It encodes CAINGEGTDTQYF.

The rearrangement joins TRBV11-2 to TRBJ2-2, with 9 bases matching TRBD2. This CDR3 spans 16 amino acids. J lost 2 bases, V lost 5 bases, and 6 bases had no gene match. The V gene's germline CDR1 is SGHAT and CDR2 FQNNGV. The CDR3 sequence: CASSPLAGTNTGELFF. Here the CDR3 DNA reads TGTGCCAGCAGCCCCCTAGCGGGAACAAACACCGGGGAGCTGTTTTTT.

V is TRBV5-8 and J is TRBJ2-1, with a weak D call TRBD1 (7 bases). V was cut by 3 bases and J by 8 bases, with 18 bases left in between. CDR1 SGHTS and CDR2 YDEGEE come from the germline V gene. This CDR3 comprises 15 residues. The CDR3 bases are TGTGCCAGCAGCTGGCGGGTTGGAGGGGGCGATGAGCAGTTCTTC. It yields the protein CASSWRVGGGDEQFF. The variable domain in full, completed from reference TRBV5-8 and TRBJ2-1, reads EAGVTQSPTHLIKTRGQQATLRCSPISGHTSVYWYQQALGLGLQFLLWYDEGEERNRGNFPPRFSGRQFPNYSSELNVNALELEDSALYLCASSWRVGGGDEQFFGPGTRLTVL.